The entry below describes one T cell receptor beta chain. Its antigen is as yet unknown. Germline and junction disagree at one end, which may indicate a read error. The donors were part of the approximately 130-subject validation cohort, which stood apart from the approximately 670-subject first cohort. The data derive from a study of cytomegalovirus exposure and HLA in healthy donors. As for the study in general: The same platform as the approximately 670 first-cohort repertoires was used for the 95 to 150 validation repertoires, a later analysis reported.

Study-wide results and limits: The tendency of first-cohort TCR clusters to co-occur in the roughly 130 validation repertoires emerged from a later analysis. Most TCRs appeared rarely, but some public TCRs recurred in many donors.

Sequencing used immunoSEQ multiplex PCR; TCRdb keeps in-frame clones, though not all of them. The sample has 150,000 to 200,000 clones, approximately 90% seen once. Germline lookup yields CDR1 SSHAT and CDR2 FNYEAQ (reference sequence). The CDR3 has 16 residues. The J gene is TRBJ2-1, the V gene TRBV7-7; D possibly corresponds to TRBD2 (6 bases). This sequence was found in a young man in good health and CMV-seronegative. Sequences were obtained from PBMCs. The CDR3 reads CASSPQSAGRGDEQFF. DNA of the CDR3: TGTGCTAGCAGCCCCCAGAGTGCCGGGAGAGGGGATGAGCAGTTCTTC.